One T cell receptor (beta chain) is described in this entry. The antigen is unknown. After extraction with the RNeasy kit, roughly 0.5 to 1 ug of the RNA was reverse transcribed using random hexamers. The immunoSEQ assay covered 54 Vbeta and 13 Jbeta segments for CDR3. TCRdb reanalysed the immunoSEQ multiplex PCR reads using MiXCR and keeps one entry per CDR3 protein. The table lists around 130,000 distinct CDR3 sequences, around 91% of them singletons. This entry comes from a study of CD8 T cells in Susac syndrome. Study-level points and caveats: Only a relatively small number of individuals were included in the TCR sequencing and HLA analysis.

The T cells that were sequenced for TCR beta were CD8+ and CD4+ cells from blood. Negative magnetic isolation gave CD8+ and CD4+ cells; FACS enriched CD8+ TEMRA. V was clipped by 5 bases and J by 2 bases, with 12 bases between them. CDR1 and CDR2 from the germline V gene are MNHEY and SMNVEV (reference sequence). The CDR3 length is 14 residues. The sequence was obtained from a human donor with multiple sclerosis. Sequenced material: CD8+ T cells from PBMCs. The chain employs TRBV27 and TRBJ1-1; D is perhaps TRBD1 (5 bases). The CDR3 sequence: CASSRRGVNTEAFF. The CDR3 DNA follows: TGTGCCAGCAGTCGCCGGGGGGTCAACACTGAAGCTTTCTTT.